These T cell receptor beta chains were read from a single sample in a study of T cell responses to AZD1222 COVID-19 vaccine. Data came from immunoSEQ multiplex PCR; TCRdb stores just in-frame clones and leaves some out. The table has 150,000 to 160,000 clones, about nine tenths seen once; the top ten hold 1.5% to 2%. The sample in question was peripheral blood, obtained on day 0 of AZD1222 vaccination. Receptors originate from an adult in good health. CDR3s include the opening cysteine and the closing phenylalanine or tryptophan. A D gene is named only where the DNA matches it firmly. Some rows mark clone size as missing; the rest say once, few, many or name a class of expanded clone.

d_call	clone_size	j_call	v_call	cdr3_nt	cdr3_aa
-	-	TRBJ1-1	TRBV7-9	TGTGCCAGCAGCTTAGACGGCTTAGCCCAACCCGAAGCTTTCTTT	CASSLDGLAQPEAFF
-	-	TRBJ1-4	TRBV2	TGTGCCAGCAGTGAAGATAGCCGGGTCGGTGGCCTGTTTTTT	CASSEDSRVGGLFF
-	-	TRBJ2-1	TRBV27	TGTGCCAGCAGTCAGCAGAGCGCCGACCCCACGACGGAGGAGCAGTTCTTC	CASSQQSADPTTEEQFF
TRBD2	-	TRBJ2-7	TRBV30	TGTGCCTGGAGTCATCGCTATCTAGCGGGAGTCTACGAGCAGTACTTC	CAWSHRYLAGVYEQYF
-	-	TRBJ1-2	TRBV5-6	TGTGCCAGCAGTCAGTTATTTTTAGGGCCTCGGGTTTCTGGCTACACCTTC	CASSQLFLGPRVSGYTF
-	-	TRBJ1-6	TRBV6-1	TGTGCCAGCAGTGAAAGGAGGGTTACGGGTTCACCCCTCCACTTT	CASSERRVTGSPLHF
TRBD1	-	TRBJ1-3	TRBV10-3	TGTGCCATCAGTCAACAGGGGGGCTCTGGAAACACCATATATTTT	CAISQQGGSGNTIYF
-	-	TRBJ1-1	TRBV2	TGTGCCAGCAGTGTGTGGTCTAACACTGAAGCTTTCTTT	CASSVWSNTEAFF
TRBD1	-	TRBJ2-1	TRBV7-9	TGTGCCAGCAGCCGGATAGGACAGGGGGCATGGTTCTTC	CASSRIGQGAWFF
TRBD2	-	TRBJ2-2	TRBV29-1	TGCAGCGTTGAACGGCGGGAGGGACCCACCGGGGAGCTGTTTTTT	CSVERREGPTGELFF
TRBD1	-	TRBJ1-5	TRBV7-2	TGTGCCAGCAGCCCACGACAGGGGGCAGAGCAGCCCCAGCATTTT	CASSPRQGAEQPQHF
-	-	TRBJ1-3	TRBV5-1	TGCGCCAGCAGCGCTGACAACTCTGGAAACACCATATATTTT	CASSADNSGNTIYF
-	-	TRBJ1-1	TRBV18	TGTGCCAGCCACAGCGGCAGGACGAACACTGAAGCTTTCTTT	CASHSGRTNTEAFF
-	-	TRBJ1-2	TRBV28	TGTGCCAGCATACGGACATGGTTCAAAGATGGCTACACCTTC	CASIRTWFKDGYTF
-	-	TRBJ2-7	TRBV29-1	TGCAGCGTTGCTCTGTCCCCCTACGAGCAGTACTTC	CSVALSPYEQYF
-	-	TRBJ2-7	TRBV7-9	TGTGCCAGCAGCTTAGGCTTGAACGAGCAGTACTTC	CASSLGLNEQYF
-	-	TRBJ1-2	TRBV28	TGTGCCAGCAGTTTCGGGGCAGGGAACTATGGCTACACCTTC	CASSFGAGNYGYTF
TRBD1	-	TRBJ1-1	TRBV14	TGTGCCAGCAGCCAAGCCACTCCTTGGGACAGGAAGAACACTGAAGCTTTCTTT	CASSQATPWDRKNTEAFF
-	once	TRBJ1-1	TRBV7-8	TGTGCCAGCAGCTTAGTCTCGAGAGCGGCAAGCACCGAGGCTTTCTTT	CASSLVSRAASTEAFF
-	-	TRBJ1-5	TRBV19	TGTGCCAGCCAACAGTATAGCAATCAGCCCCAGCATTTT	CASQQYSNQPQHF
-	-	TRBJ1-2	TRBV5-1	TGCGCCAGCAGCATACAGCCTAACTATGGCTACACCTTC	CASSIQPNYGYTF
TRBD1	-	TRBJ1-2	TRBV9	TGTGCCAGCAGCGTAGGCGGGGGACAGGGGGCCAGTGGCTACACCTTC	CASSVGGGQGASGYTF
TRBD1	-	TRBJ2-3	TRBV4-3	TGCGCCAGCAGCGGACAGGAGACAGATACGCAGTATTTT	CASSGQETDTQYF
-	-	TRBJ1-1	TRBV5-8	TGTGCCAGCAGCTTAGGGGGACGGCCCACTGAAGCTTTCTTT	CASSLGGRPTEAFF
TRBD2	-	TRBJ2-4	TRBV5-8	TGTGCCAGCAGCCCTTTCCCCCTACTAGCGGGAGGGAACATTCAGTACTTC	CASSPFPLLAGGNIQYF
TRBD1	-	TRBJ1-4	TRBV12-3/TRBV12-4	TGTGCCAGCAGTCGACAGGGAGGTGAAAAACTGTTTTTT	CASSRQGGEKLFF
-	-	TRBJ2-3	TRBV27	TGTGCCAGCAGTTTGAGACCCGGGACAGATACGCAGTATTTT	CASSLRPGTDTQYF
-	-	TRBJ2-2	TRBV9	TGTGCCAGCAGCGAAGGACAGATTTGGAACACCGGGGAGCTGTTTTTT	CASSEGQIWNTGELFF
-	-	TRBJ2-3	TRBV7-2	TGTGCCAGCAGCTTAGGGAGGGACGCAGATACGCAGTATTTT	CASSLGRDADTQYF
TRBD2	-	TRBJ2-1	TRBV6-2/TRBV6-3	TGTGCCAGCAGTGCCAGGGACTACTACAATGAGCAGTTCTTC	CASSARDYYNEQFF
-	-	TRBJ2-1	TRBV24-1	TGTGCCACCAGTGTCTCGGGGTCAGGGGCATCGGAGCAGTTCTTC	CATSVSGSGASEQFF
TRBD1	-	TRBJ1-4	TRBV9	TGTGCCAGCAGCGTCCGGGACAGGACTAATGAAAAACTGTTTTTT	CASSVRDRTNEKLFF
TRBD1	-	TRBJ2-2	TRBV18	TGTGCCAGCTCAAGACAGGGGTCGGACACCGGGGAGCTGTTTTTT	CASSRQGSDTGELFF
TRBD1	once	TRBJ1-2	TRBV19	TGTGCCAGTAGTAGAGATCCCCTGGGACAGGGGATGGTCTATGGCTACACCTTC	CASSRDPLGQGMVYGYTF
TRBD1	-	TRBJ2-3	TRBV29-1	TGCAGCGTTGACTATAGGGGGCTAGGGGATACGCAGTATTTT	CSVDYRGLGDTQYF
-	-	TRBJ2-7	TRBV5-5	TGTGCCAGCAGTTCTACTAAATCCTACGAGCAGTACTTC	CASSSTKSYEQYF
-	once	TRBJ1-1	TRBV28	TGTGCCAGCAGACGAGCTTATTTTGGCACTGAAGCTTTCTTT	CASRRAYFGTEAFF
-	-	TRBJ2-1	TRBV7-3	TGTGCCAGCAGCCAAACGGGAAGCTCCTACAATGAGCAGTTCTTC	CASSQTGSSYNEQFF
TRBD1	-	TRBJ1-2	TRBV28	TGTGCCAGCAGAAAAGGACAGGGGAACTATGGCTACACCTTC	CASRKGQGNYGYTF
TRBD1	-	TRBJ1-2	TRBV25-1	TGTGCCAGCAGTGATCCAACAGGGGGCCTGGGCTACACCTTC	CASSDPTGGLGYTF
-	-	TRBJ1-1	TRBV30	TGTGCCTGGAACCCGAACTACGGGGGGAACACTGAAGCTTTCTTT	CAWNPNYGGNTEAFF
-	-	TRBJ2-1	TRBV2	TGTGCCAGCAGCGGGGTCCATAGCTCCTACAATGAGCAGTTCTTC	CASSGVHSSYNEQFF
-	-	TRBJ1-3	TRBV7-9	TGTGCCATCAAGGAGACAAGAGACTCTGGAAACACCATATATTTT	CAIKETRDSGNTIYF
-	-	TRBJ2-2	TRBV6-6	TGTGCCAGCAGTTACTCCGCAGGAACCGGGGAGCTGTTTTTT	CASSYSAGTGELFF
-	-	TRBJ2-3	TRBV5-1	TGCGCCAGCAGCTTTTACAGCGGCACAGATACGCAGTATTTT	CASSFYSGTDTQYF
-	-	TRBJ1-2	TRBV2	TGTGCCAGCAGTGAAGCGCCTGGGATCGGCTACACCTTC	CASSEAPGIGYTF
TRBD1	-	TRBJ1-5	TRBV2	TGTGCCAGCAAAGGCCCCGGGACAGGGGGCTTAAGGTCAGGGCAGCCCCAGCATTTT	CASKGPGTGGLRSGQPQHF
-	-	TRBJ1-5	TRBV5-6	TGTGCCAGCAGCTTGTTTGCCAGAAACTACAATCAGCCCCAGCATTTT	CASSLFARNYNQPQHF
TRBD2	-	TRBJ2-7	TRBV6-5	TGTGCCAGCAGTTACTCGAGCGGGAGCTCCTACGAGCAGTACTTC	CASSYSSGSSYEQYF
-	-	TRBJ2-5	TRBV15	TGTGCCACCACCAGGGGACAAGAGACCCAGTACTTC	CATTRGQETQYF